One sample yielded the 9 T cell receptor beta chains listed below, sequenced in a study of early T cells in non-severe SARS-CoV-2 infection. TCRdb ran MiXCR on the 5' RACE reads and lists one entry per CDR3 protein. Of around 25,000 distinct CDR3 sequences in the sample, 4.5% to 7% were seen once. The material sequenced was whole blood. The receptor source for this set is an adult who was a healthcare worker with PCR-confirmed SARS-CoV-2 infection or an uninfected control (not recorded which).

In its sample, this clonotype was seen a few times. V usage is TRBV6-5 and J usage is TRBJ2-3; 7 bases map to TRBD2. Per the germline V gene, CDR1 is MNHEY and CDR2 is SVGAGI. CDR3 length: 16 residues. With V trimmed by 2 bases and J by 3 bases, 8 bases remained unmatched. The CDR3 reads CASSYEPGGRTDTQYF. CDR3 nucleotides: TGTGCCAGCAGTTACGAGCCCGGGGGGAGGACAGATACGCAGTATTTT.

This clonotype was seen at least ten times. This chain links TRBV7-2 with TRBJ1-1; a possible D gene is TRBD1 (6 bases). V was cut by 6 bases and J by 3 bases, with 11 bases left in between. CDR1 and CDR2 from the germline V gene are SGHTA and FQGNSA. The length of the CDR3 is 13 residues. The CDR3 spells CASRTQGYTEAFF. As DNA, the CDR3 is TGTGCCAGCAGGACCCAGGGGTACACTGAAGCTTTCTTT.

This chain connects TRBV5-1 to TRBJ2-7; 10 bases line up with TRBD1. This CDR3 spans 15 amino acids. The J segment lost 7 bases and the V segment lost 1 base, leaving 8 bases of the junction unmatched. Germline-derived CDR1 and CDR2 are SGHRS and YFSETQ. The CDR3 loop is CASSLSGTGAWEQYF. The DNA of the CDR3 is TGCGCCAGCAGCTTGTCCGGGACAGGGGCGTGGGAGCAGTACTTC.

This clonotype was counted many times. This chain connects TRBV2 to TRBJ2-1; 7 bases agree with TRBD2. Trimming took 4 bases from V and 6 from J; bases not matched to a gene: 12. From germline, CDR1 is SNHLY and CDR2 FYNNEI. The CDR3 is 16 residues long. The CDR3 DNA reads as TGTGCCAGCAGTGCTTGGGGAGGGATGGGCTCCAATGAGCAGTTCTTC. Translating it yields CASSAWGGMGSNEQFF.

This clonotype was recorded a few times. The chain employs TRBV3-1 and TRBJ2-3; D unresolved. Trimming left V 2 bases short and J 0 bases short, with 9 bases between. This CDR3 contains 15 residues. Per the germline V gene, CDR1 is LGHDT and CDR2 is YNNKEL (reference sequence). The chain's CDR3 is CASSQMRSSTDTQYF. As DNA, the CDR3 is TGTGCCAGCAGCCAAATGAGGTCCAGCACAGATACGCAGTATTTT.

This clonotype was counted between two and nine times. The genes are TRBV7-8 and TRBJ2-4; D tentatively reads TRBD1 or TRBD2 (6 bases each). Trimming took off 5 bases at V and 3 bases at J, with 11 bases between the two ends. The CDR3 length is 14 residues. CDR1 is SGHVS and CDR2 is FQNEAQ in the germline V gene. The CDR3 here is CASSMGGDKNIQYF. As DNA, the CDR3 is TGTGCCAGCAGCATGGGGGGCGACAAAAACATTCAGTACTTC.

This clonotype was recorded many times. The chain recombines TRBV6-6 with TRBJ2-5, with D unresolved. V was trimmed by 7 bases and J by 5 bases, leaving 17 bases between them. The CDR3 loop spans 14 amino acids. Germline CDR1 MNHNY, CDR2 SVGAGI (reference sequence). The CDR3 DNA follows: TGTGCCAGCACGTCCACCCGGCCCGGGGAGACCCAGTACTTC. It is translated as CASTSTRPGETQYF.

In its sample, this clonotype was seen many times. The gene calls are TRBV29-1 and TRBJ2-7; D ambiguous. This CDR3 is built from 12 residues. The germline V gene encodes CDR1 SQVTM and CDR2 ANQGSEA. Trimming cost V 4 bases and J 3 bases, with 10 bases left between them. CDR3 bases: TGCAGCGTTGCAGAGACCCGCTACGAGCAGTACTTC. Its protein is CSVAETRYEQYF.

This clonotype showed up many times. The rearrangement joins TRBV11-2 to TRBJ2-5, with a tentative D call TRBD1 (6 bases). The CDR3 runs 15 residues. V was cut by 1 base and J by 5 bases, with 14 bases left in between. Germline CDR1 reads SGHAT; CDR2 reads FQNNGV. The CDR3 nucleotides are TGTGCCAGCAGCTTAGCCGGGACAACGGGGGAGACCCAGTACTTC. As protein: CASSLAGTTGETQYF.